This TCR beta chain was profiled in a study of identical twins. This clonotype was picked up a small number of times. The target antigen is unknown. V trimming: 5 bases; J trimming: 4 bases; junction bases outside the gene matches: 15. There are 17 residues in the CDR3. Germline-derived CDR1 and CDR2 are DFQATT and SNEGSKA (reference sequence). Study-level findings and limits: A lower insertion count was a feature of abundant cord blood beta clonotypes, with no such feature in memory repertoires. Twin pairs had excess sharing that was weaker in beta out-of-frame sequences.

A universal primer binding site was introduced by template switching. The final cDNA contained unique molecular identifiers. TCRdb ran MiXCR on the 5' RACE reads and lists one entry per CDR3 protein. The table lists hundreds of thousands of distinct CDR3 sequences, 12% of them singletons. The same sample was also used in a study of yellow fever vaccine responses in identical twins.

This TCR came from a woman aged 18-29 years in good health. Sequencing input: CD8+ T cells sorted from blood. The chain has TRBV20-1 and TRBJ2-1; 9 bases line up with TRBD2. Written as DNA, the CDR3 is TGCAGTGCTTACGGGGCGCGGGAGGGCCTGGGATACAATGAGCAGTTCTTC. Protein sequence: CSAYGAREGLGYNEQFF.